The clone carrying this T cell receptor beta chain was detected ten times or more. Its specificity is unknown. This CDR3 spans 15 amino acids. V lost 2 bases and J 5 bases, leaving 15 bases between the germline ends. Per the germline V gene, CDR1 is SGHTA and CDR2 is FQGNSA. Amplification of the TCR beta CDR3 regions used RNA transcripts (as template). First-round RT-PCR relied on HTBI primers, and a second-round multiplex PCR came next. TCRdb fed the multiplex PCR reads into MiXCR, producing one record per CDR3 protein. The repertoire consists of over a million distinct CDR3 sequences, with 35% to 45% occurring once and the leading ten covering roughly 11%. The data are from a study of Graves' ophthalmopathy and Graves' hyperthyroidism. Study-level information: Hyperthyroidism was classified as stable if no ophthalmopathy occurred within 18 months of follow-up.

The study, taken as a whole, reports: Most expanded thyroid clonotypes above 0.001 frequency also appeared in blood.

The diagnosis was founded upon clinical symptoms, serum thyroxine, TRAb, thyroid ultrasound and orbital computed tomography. The TCR was taken from an adult man with Graves' hyperthyroidism. The sample was peripheral blood or thyroid tissue (not recorded which). V gene TRBV7-2 combines with J gene TRBJ2-5, with D possibly matching TRBD2 (5 bases). CDR3 loop: CASSLFVAPGETQYF. The CDR3 region has the DNA TGTGCCAGCAGCTTATTCGTGGCCCCGGGGGAGACCCAGTACTTC.